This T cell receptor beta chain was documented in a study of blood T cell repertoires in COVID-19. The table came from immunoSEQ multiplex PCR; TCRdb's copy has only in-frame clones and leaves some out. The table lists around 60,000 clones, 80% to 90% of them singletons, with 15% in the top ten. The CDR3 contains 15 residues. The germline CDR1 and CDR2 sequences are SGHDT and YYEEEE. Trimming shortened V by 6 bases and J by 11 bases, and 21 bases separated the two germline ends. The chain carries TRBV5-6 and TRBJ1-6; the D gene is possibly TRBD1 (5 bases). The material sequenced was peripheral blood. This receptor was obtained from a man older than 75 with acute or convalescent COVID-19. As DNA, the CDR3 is TGTGCCAGCAACCTCACTCAGGGTAAAGGGCCACCCCTCCACTTT. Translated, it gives CASNLTQGKGPPLHF. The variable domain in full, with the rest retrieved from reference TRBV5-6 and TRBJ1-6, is DAGVTQSPTHLIKTRGQQVTLRCSPKSGHDTVSWYQQALGQGPQFIFQYYEEEERQRGNFPDRFSGHQFPNYSSELNVNALLLGDSALYLCASNLTQGKGPPLHFGNGTRLTVT.